This TCR beta chain originates from a study of blood T cell repertoires in COVID-19. In the study overall: In each case, the material was cDNA or gDNA derived from T cells, B-cell-depleted T cells, or PBMCs.

The trim removed 4 bases at V and 8 bases at J, leaving 12 bases unmatched. CDR1 and CDR2 (germline): SGHRS, YFSETQ. The CDR3 runs to 16 residues. As handled by the study authors: The assay estimated nucleated cells by amplifying reference gene primers. Profiled with immunoSEQ multiplex PCR; TCRdb holds only in-frame clones, not every one. That table furnishes V, J and clone size, whereas the DNA furnished D and trimming. This sample yields 65,000 to 90,000 clones, of which 65% to 85% are seen a single time; 25% to 35% belongs to the top ten. The sequence was collected from a woman aged 80 or older with acute or convalescent COVID-19. This chain joins TRBV5-1 and TRBJ2-6; the match to TRBD1 covers 7 bases. Sequencing was performed on peripheral blood. The CDR3 reads CASSQGQPFQTNVLTF. The CDR3 DNA reads as TGCGCCAGCAGCCAGGGACAGCCGTTCCAGACCAACGTCCTGACTTTC.